This entry lists 27 T cell receptor beta chains sequenced from one sample in a study of CD8 T cells in Susac syndrome (dated by TCRdb to about 2019). Preparation of the library involved the immunoSEQ multiplex PCR assay. RNA was extracted using the RNeasy kit, and 0.5 to 1 microgram was reverse transcribed with random hexamers. The public reads were reanalyzed by TCRdb: fastp trimming at Q25, MiXCR alignment, in-frame beta chains only. When rows share a CDR3 protein, they turn into one entry using the most common DNA and genes. For this sample the table gives about 150,000 distinct CDR3 sequences, of which roughly 95% were detected only once. The ten largest make up 0.16% of the sample. The sample consisted of CD4+ T cells from PBMCs. These receptors were taken from a human donor with Susac syndrome.

The rearrangement links TRBV29-1 to TRBJ1-3, with D tentatively TRBD1 (5 bases). Germline V gene data show CDR1 as SQVTM and CDR2 as ANQGSEA. V lost 4 bases, J lost 2 bases, and 15 bases lay in between. This CDR3 contains 15 residues. The CDR3 here is CSVAGTSGAGNTIYF. The CDR3 coding sequence is TGCAGCGTTGCCGGGACCTCTGGGGCTGGAAACACCATATATTTT.

The chain links TRBV5-4 to TRBJ2-3; D gene ambiguous. The CDR3 totals 13 residues. CDR1 and CDR2 from the germline V gene are SGHNT and YYREEE (reference sequence). V gave up 0 bases and J gave up 3 bases, with 5 bases separating them. The CDR3 region has the DNA TGTGCCAGCAGCTTGGAGGTGACAGATACGCAGTATTTT. Encoded protein: CASSLEVTDTQYF.

The chain combines TRBV5-6 with TRBJ2-5; D perhaps matches TRBD2 (5 bases). Germline CDR1 is SGHDT and CDR2 is YYEEEE. Trimming shortened V by 3 bases and J by 2 bases, and 17 bases separated the two germline ends. The CDR3 has 16 amino acids. CDR3 sequence reads: CASSSPGSVGQETQYF. The DNA of the CDR3 is TGTGCCAGCAGCTCTCCCGGTAGCGTAGGGCAAGAGACCCAGTACTTC.

In this sample, this clonotype turned up once. The V call is TRBV6-1, the J call TRBJ2-7; possible D gene TRBD1, 5 bases. The V end was cut by 6 bases, the J end by 6 bases, with 24 bases between. This CDR3 contains 16 residues. Germline V gives CDR1 MNHNS, CDR2 SASEGT. CDR3 loop: CASRSLQATQGTEQYF. CDR3 in DNA: TGTGCCAGCAGATCACTACAAGCCACCCAGGGAACCGAGCAGTACTTC.

The rearrangement uses TRBV25-1 and TRBJ1-5; D may be TRBD1 (5 bases). Germline V gene lookup returns CDR1 MGHDK and CDR2 SYGVNS. The CDR3 covers 16 residues. Between the trimmed V and J ends, which lost 2 bases and 0 bases, there was a span of 11 bases. In nucleotides, the CDR3 is TGTGCCAGCAGTGAAGCCCGGGGGAGTAGCAATCAGCCCCAGCATTTT. It yields the protein CASSEARGSSNQPQHF.

The chain combines TRBV20-1 with TRBJ1-2, with 11 bases fitting TRBD1. Germline V CDR1 and CDR2: DFQATT, SNEGSKA (reference sequence). The CDR3 length is 14 residues. The V segment lost 1 base and the J segment 4 bases; nucleotides outside the gene matches: 2. The DNA for the CDR3 is TGCAGTGCTAGAGGGACAGGGGGCTCCTATGGCTACACCTTC. Its protein product is CSARGTGGSYGYTF.

The V and J genes are TRBV6-1 and TRBJ2-2; possibly TRBD1 or TRBD2 for D (8 bases each). Per the germline V gene, CDR1 is MNHNS and CDR2 is SASEGT. Trimming removed 6 bases from V and 5 bases from J, with 22 bases in between. The CDR3 runs 17 residues. CDR3 sequence: CASRKAGTGGGTGELFF. As DNA, the CDR3 is TGTGCCAGCAGAAAGGCCGGGACAGGCGGGGGGACCGGGGAGCTGTTTTTT.

Here the CDR3 DNA reads TGTGCCAGCAGCTTGGTGCAGGGACACTATGGCTACACCTTC. Translation gives CASSLVQGHYGYTF. V usage is TRBV5-4 and J usage is TRBJ1-2, with D possibly TRBD1 on 5 matching bases. This CDR3 is built from 14 residues. Germline V lookup: CDR1 SGHNT, CDR2 YYREEE (reference sequence). V was pared by 0 bases and J by 3 bases, with 9 bases between. Combining the CDR3 with reference TRBV5-4 and TRBJ1-2 gives the whole variable domain ETGVTQSPTHLIKTRGQQVTLRCSSQSGHNTVSWYQQALGQGPQFIFQYYREEENGRGNFPPRFSGLQFPNYSSELNVNALELDDSALYLCASSLVQGHYGYTFGSGTRLTVV.

CDR3 bases: TGTGCCAGCAGCTTAGGGGTCGAGTTGCCACTCCACTTT. Its protein product is CASSLGVELPLHF. V and J are TRBV7-6 and TRBJ1-6; D is uncertain. The CDR3 spans 13 residues. V lost 1 base, J lost 16 bases, and 14 bases lay in between. Germline CDR1 SGHVS, CDR2 FNYEAQ.

The V gene is TRBV7-9, the J gene TRBJ2-6, with 7 bases fitting TRBD1. V lost 6 bases, J lost 0 bases, and 11 bases stayed unmatched. Looked up from germline, CDR1 is SEHNR and CDR2 is FQNEAQ (reference sequence). The CDR3 has 18 residues. In nucleotides, the CDR3 is TGTGCCAGCAGGGACGACAGGGAGCCCTCCTCTGGGGCCAACGTCCTGACTTTC. As protein: CASRDDREPSSGANVLTF.

This rearrangement joins TRBV29-1 to TRBJ2-1, with 11 bases lining up with TRBD1. The V gene's germline CDR1 is SQVTM and CDR2 ANQGSEA. V shed 7 bases and J 6 bases; nucleotides not matched to a gene: 8. This CDR3 is built from 14 residues. This CDR3 is CSAAGQGDPNEQFF. The CDR3 region has the DNA TGCAGCGCCGCGGGACAGGGGGACCCCAATGAGCAGTTCTTC.

The chain joins TRBV20-1 to TRBJ1-2; 7 positions agree with TRBD1. Germline V gene sequence: CDR1 DFQATT, CDR2 SNEGSKA (reference sequence). The CDR3 is 13 amino acids. J lost 5 bases, V lost 3 bases, and 6 bases had no gene match. The CDR3 loop reads CSASNRDSYGYTF. CDR3 sequence (DNA): TGCAGTGCTAGTAACAGGGACAGTTATGGCTACACCTTC.

This chain joins TRBV12-3 or TRBV12-4 and TRBJ1-1; no definite D call. This CDR3 has 14 residues. V gave up 6 bases and J gave up 4 bases, with 15 bases separating them. The CDR3 protein is CASSPLTVGTEAFF. CDR3 in DNA: TGTGCCAGCAGCCCACTAACAGTGGGCACTGAAGCTTTCTTT.

This chain joins TRBV25-1 and TRBJ1-6; 7 nucleotides align to TRBD1. Germline assignment: CDR1 MGHDK and CDR2 SYGVNS. The V segment lost 7 bases and the J segment 7 bases; nucleotides outside the gene matches: 13. The CDR3 has 16 amino acids. CDR3 sequence: CASTTGRTGGNSPLHF. The CDR3 DNA is TGTGCCAGCACTACCGGCCGGACAGGTGGGAATTCACCCCTCCACTTT. The variable domain in full, with the rest retrieved from reference TRBV25-1 and TRBJ1-6, is EADIYQTPRYLVIGTGKKITLECSQTMGHDKMYWYQQDPGMELHLIHYSYGVNSTEKGDLSSESTVSRIRTEHFPLTLESARPSHTSQYLCASTTGRTGGNSPLHFGNGTRLTVT.

V gene TRBV9 combines with J gene TRBJ2-7; tentative D call: TRBD1 (7 bases). The CDR3 has 14 residues. The germline V gene has CDR1 SGDLS and CDR2 YYNGEE. The V gene lost 4 bases and the J gene lost 2 bases, with 13 bases spanning the gap. The CDR3, as DNA: TGTGCCAGCAGCACAGACAGGGAGGCCTACGAGCAGTACTTC. Amino acids: CASSTDREAYEQYF.

The genes are TRBV9 and TRBJ1-1; 9 bases align to TRBD1. This CDR3 region has 13 residues. With 0 bases clipped from V and 9 bases from J, the junction kept 3 bases outside the gene matches. CDR1 is SGDLS and CDR2 is YYNGEE in the germline V gene. The CDR3 DNA is TGTGCCAGCAGCGTAGATGGACAGGGGAAAGCTTTCTTT. It translates to CASSVDGQGKAFF.

The V gene is TRBV7-9, the J gene TRBJ2-7; 8 nucleotides align to TRBD1. Germline V gives CDR1 SEHNR, CDR2 FQNEAQ (reference sequence). The CDR3 contains 15 residues. The junction had 4 bases not matched to a gene; V was cut back by 2 bases and J by 1 base. The CDR3 is CASSLIDRGSYEQYF. Written as DNA, the CDR3 is TGTGCCAGCAGCTTAATCGACAGGGGATCCTACGAGCAGTACTTC.

The V call is TRBV24-1, the J call TRBJ2-6; no definite D call. V was shortened by 3 bases and J by 1 base, with 21 bases between the two germline ends. This CDR3 spans 20 amino acids. CDR1 and CDR2 from the germline V gene are KGHDR and SFDVKD. The DNA for the CDR3 is TGTGCCACCAGTGATCCCGCCCCGACATCACACCCTTCTGGGGCCAACGTCCTGACTTTC. This encodes CATSDPAPTSHPSGANVLTF.

This sequence joins TRBV5-1 and TRBJ2-7; 8 bases fit TRBD2. This CDR3 region has 16 residues. V lost 0 bases, J lost 0 bases, and 5 bases stayed unmatched. Germline values: CDR1 SGHRS, CDR2 YFSETQ. The CDR3 DNA is TGCGCCAGCAGCTTGGGGGCGGGGGGCACCTCCTACGAGCAGTACTTC. This encodes CASSLGAGGTSYEQYF. Drawing the rest from reference TRBV5-1 and TRBJ2-7, the complete variable domain is KAGVTQTPRYLIKTRGQQVTLSCSPISGHRSVSWYQQTPGQGLQFLFEYFSETQRNKGNFPGRFSGRQFSNSRSEMNVSTLELGDSALYLCASSLGAGGTSYEQYFGPGTRLTVT.

This clonotype occurred once. This chain uses TRBV12-3 or TRBV12-4 with TRBJ1-6; TRBD1 agrees at 9 bases. V dropped 7 bases and J dropped 4; count of bases not matched to a gene: 5. The CDR3 sequence is 15 residues long. CDR3 sequence reads: CASTGTGLYNSPLHF. CDR3 in DNA: TGTGCCAGCACCGGGACAGGGCTATATAATTCACCCCTCCACTTT.

This clonotype was counted a single time. The chain combines TRBV19 with TRBJ2-6; D not resolved. CDR3 length equals 14 residues. CDR1 is LNHDA and CDR2 is SQIVND in the germline V gene (reference sequence). The V gene lost 10 bases and the J gene lost 0 bases, with 10 bases spanning the gap. CDR3: CAILRPSGANVLTF. For the CDR3, the DNA is TGTGCCATCCTACGCCCCTCTGGGGCCAACGTCCTGACTTTC.

This clonotype has a single count. The gene calls are TRBV20-1 and TRBJ2-5; no clear D gene. Germline CDR1 DFQATT, CDR2 SNEGSKA (reference sequence). The V end lost 2 bases, the J end lost 0 bases, and 4 bases lay between the germline ends. The CDR3 consists of 12 residues. CDR3 in amino acids: CSARRNQETQYF. The CDR3 coding sequence is TGCAGTGCTAGACGGAACCAAGAGACCCAGTACTTC.

The chain is built from TRBV7-2 and TRBJ2-2, with D possibly TRBD1 on 5 matching bases. The germline gives CDR1 SGHTA, CDR2 FQGNSA. Trimming cost V 6 bases and J 8 bases, with 13 bases left between them. The CDR3 sequence is 13 residues long. The DNA for the CDR3 is TGTGCCAGCAGGGGGTGGGGCTCTGGGGAGCTGTTTTTT. Its translation: CASRGWGSGELFF.

This chain connects TRBV6-5 to TRBJ1-6, with a tentative D call TRBD1 (6 bases). The ends were cut back, 2 bases at V and 9 bases at J, with 11 bases in the middle. Germline lookup yields CDR1 MNHEY and CDR2 SVGAGI. This CDR3 has 14 residues. CDR3: CASSYAGESSPLHF. The CDR3 DNA is TGTGCCAGCAGTTACGCAGGGGAAAGTTCACCCCTCCACTTT.

The gene calls are TRBV25-1 and TRBJ2-7, with 10 bases that match TRBD1. This CDR3 spans 15 amino acids. V shed 3 bases and J 3 bases; nucleotides not matched to a gene: 5. CDR1 is MGHDK, CDR2 SYGVNS, per germline. DNA for the CDR3: TGTGCCAGCAGTGAGGGACAGGGGAAAGGCTACGAGCAGTACTTC. This encodes CASSEGQGKGYEQYF.

CDR3 DNA: TGTGCCAGCAGACTACCGGGAGCCGGGGAGCTGTTTTTT. The encoded protein is CASRLPGAGELFF. This chain links TRBV6-5 with TRBJ2-2; D possibly corresponds to TRBD2 (6 bases). The CDR3 extends over 13 amino acids. CDR1 is MNHEY, CDR2 SVGAGI, per germline. V dropped 6 bases and J dropped 6 bases, with 11 bases sitting between them.

This chain uses TRBV29-1 with TRBJ1-2, with D hard to call. V was cut by 8 bases and J by 8 bases, with 9 bases left in between. Germline V gene data show CDR1 as SQVTM and CDR2 as ANQGSEA. This CDR3 is built from 9 residues. Here the CDR3 reads CSPPWGYTF. In nucleotides, the CDR3 is TGCAGCCCTCCGTGGGGCTACACCTTC.